The 24 T cell receptor beta chains given below trace back to one sample, sequenced in a study of shared clonotypes between healthy human individuals. TCRdb's copy holds only in-frame clones and misses some; the assay was immunoSEQ multiplex PCR. The sample consists of 90,000 to 100,000 clones, approximately 51% of them appearing once. Sequencing was performed on PBMCs. Receptors were obtained from a woman aged 40-49 years in good health. Some clones in this sample may be carry-over from other donors' samples.

In its sample, this clone was seen many times. V and J are TRBV14 and TRBJ2-2, with D unclear. V dropped 7 bases and J dropped 1 base, with 7 bases sitting between them. Germline V lookup: CDR1 SGHDN, CDR2 FVKESK. The CDR3 totals 13 residues. The CDR3 protein is CASKGLNTGELFF. The CDR3 region has the DNA TGTGCCAGCAAGGGATTGAACACCGGGGAGCTGTTTTTT. Filled out from reference TRBV14 and TRBJ2-2, the complete variable domain reads EAGVTQFPSHSVIEKGQTVTLRCDPISGHDNLYWYRRVMGKEIKFLLHFVKESKQDESGMPNNRFLAERTGGTYSTLKVQPAELEDSGVYFCASKGLNTGELFFGEGSRLTVL.

V is TRBV2 and J is TRBJ2-5, with D maybe TRBD1 (5 bases). CDR1 and CDR2 (germline): SNHLY, FYNNEI. Trimming removed 9 bases at V and 5 bases at J, with 16 bases between. This CDR3 contains 13 residues. The DNA of the CDR3 is TGTGCCAGTACTGTTCCAGGGTCTGAGACCCAGTACTTC. Its translation: CASTVPGSETQYF.

The chain joins TRBV29-1 to TRBJ2-1; 13 bases line up with TRBD2. V shed 4 bases and J 5 bases; nucleotides not matched to a gene: 8. Germline V gives CDR1 SQVTM, CDR2 ANQGSEA. The CDR3 consists of 16 residues. This CDR3 reads CSVGWTSGSVNNEQFF. The CDR3, as DNA: TGCAGCGTTGGGTGGACTAGCGGGAGTGTAAACAATGAGCAGTTCTTC.

This clone was seen more than once but under ten times. V gene TRBV5-6 combines with J gene TRBJ1-1, with no clear D. Germline V CDR1 and CDR2: SGHDT, YYEEEE. CDR3 length equals 14 residues. The V end lost 4 bases, the J end lost 1 base, and 11 bases lay between the germline ends. CDR3 sequence: CASSPQMQNTEAFF. In DNA form, the CDR3 reads TGTGCCAGCAGCCCTCAGATGCAGAACACTGAAGCTTTCTTT.

Ten or more counts support this clone. The chain links TRBV5-1 to TRBJ2-7; 9 positions agree with TRBD2. Trimming removed 4 bases from V and 7 bases from J; junction bases left unmatched: 9. CDR3 length: 14 amino acids. CDR1 is SGHRS and CDR2 is YFSETQ in the germline V gene. CDR3 coding DNA: TGCGCCAGCAGCGCCACTAGCGGGTCTAGAGAGCAGTACTTC. Protein product: CASSATSGSREQYF.

Concerning this clone: A far larger clone is one nucleotide away, so this likely arose from a read error. The J gene is TRBJ2-3, the V gene TRBV9; 7 nucleotides agree with TRBD1. The CDR3 length is 15 residues. Germline CDR1 and CDR2: SGDLS and YYNGEE. The CDR3 DNA follows: TGTGCCAGCAGCACAGACAGGGACGGCACAGATACGCAGTGTTTT. As protein: CASSTDRDGTDTQCF.

The count of this clone is one. V is TRBV5-1 and J is TRBJ1-2, with 10 bases fitting TRBD1. Germline CDR1 reads SGHRS; CDR2 reads YFSETQ. The CDR3 is 14 residues long. The J segment lost 9 bases and the V segment lost 4 bases, leaving 9 bases of the junction unmatched. The CDR3 region has the DNA TGCGCCAGCAGCATCCAGACAGGGGGCGGGAGCTACACCTTC. Translation gives CASSIQTGGGSYTF.

V usage is TRBV4-2 and J usage is TRBJ2-1, with 11 positions matching TRBD2. This CDR3 region has 18 residues. CDR1 LGHNA and CDR2 YNFKEQ come from the germline V gene. Trimming took 0 bases from V and 8 from J; bases not matched to a gene: 12. CDR3 in DNA: TGTGCCAGCAGCCAAGACGGGCTAGCGGGAGGTCATGTCGATGAGCAGTTCTTC. Translation gives CASSQDGLAGGHVDEQFF.

The table lists this clone with a few counts. The J gene is TRBJ1-6, the V gene TRBV30; possible D gene TRBD1, 5 bases. The CDR3 covers 14 residues. V lost 3 bases to trimming and J lost 7 bases, with 13 bases between them. Per germline, CDR1 GTSNPN and CDR2 SVGIG (reference sequence). CDR3 sequence: CAWSVQGANSPLHF. The CDR3 nucleotides read TGTGCCTGGAGCGTCCAGGGAGCCAATTCACCCCTCCACTTT.

This clone has at least ten counts. The chain recombines TRBV7-3 with TRBJ2-7, with a weak D call TRBD2 (6 bases). Trimming stripped 2 bases from V and 3 bases from J, with 8 bases between. This CDR3 comprises 13 residues. Germline V gene data show CDR1 as SGHTA and CDR2 as FQGTGA. The CDR3 DNA reads as TGTGCCAGCAGCTTAGCGGGACGCTACGAGCAGTACTTC. Its protein is CASSLAGRYEQYF.

This clone has more than one count but fewer than ten. The chain recombines TRBV7-2 with TRBJ1-5, with D possibly TRBD1 on 5 matching bases. V shed 5 bases and J shed 5 bases, with 13 bases lying between them. This CDR3 has 14 amino acids. Germline lookup yields CDR1 SGHTA and CDR2 FQGNSA. This chain's CDR3 is CASSANSQDQPQHF. DNA for the CDR3: TGTGCCAGCAGCGCAAACTCACAGGATCAGCCCCAGCATTTT.

The gene calls are TRBV18 and TRBJ2-3; unclear D gene. The CDR3 spans 13 residues. Germline CDR1 KGHSH, CDR2 LQKENI. Trimming left V 3 bases short and J 0 bases short, with 4 bases between. The CDR3 here is CASSPASTDTQYF. The CDR3 DNA is TGTGCCAGCTCACCCGCAAGCACAGATACGCAGTATTTT.

This clone came up once. The chain employs TRBV6-5 and TRBJ1-1, with D possibly TRBD1 on 5 matching bases. V lost 2 bases and J 2 bases, leaving 9 bases between the germline ends. Germline V gives CDR1 MNHEY, CDR2 SVGAGI. This CDR3 has 14 amino acids. The CDR3 here is CASSYQDTNTEAFF. CDR3 coding DNA: TGTGCCAGCAGTTACCAGGACACCAACACTGAAGCTTTCTTT.

This chain joins TRBV29-1 and TRBJ1-5; weak D call: TRBD1 (5 bases). CDR1 is SQVTM, CDR2 ANQGSEA, per germline. This CDR3 is 13 amino acids long. The V end lost 4 bases, the J end lost 6 bases, and 13 bases lay between the germline ends. CDR3 amino acids: CSVGRGGGQPQHF. For the CDR3, the DNA is TGCAGCGTTGGGAGGGGCGGCGGTCAGCCCCAGCATTTT. The whole variable domain, remainder taken from reference TRBV29-1 and TRBJ1-5, is SAVISQKPSRDICQRGTSLTIQCQVDSQVTMMFWYRQQPGQSLTLIATANQGSEATYESGFVIDKFPISRPNLTFSTLTVSNMSPEDSSIYLCSVGRGGGQPQHFGDGTRLSIL.

As to this clone: A much bigger clone sits one base away, suggesting this may be a read error. The chain employs TRBV30 and TRBJ2-1; 11 bases align to TRBD2. Germline CDR1 reads GTSNPN; CDR2 reads SVGIG (reference sequence). CDR3 size: 14 residues. V shed 1 base, J shed 9 bases, and the junction held 5 bases outside the gene matches. CDR3 sequence: CAWSAQLAGAEQFF. In nucleotides, the CDR3 is TGTGCCTGGAGTGCACAACTAGCGGGAGCTGAGCAGTTCTTC.

This rearrangement joins TRBV4-3 to TRBJ2-1; D perhaps matches TRBD1 (6 bases). V shed 4 bases and J shed 8 bases, with 15 bases lying between them. The CDR3 totals 14 residues. In germline, CDR1 is LGHNA, CDR2 YSLEER. CDR3 DNA sequence: TGCGCCAGCAGCCCTCAGGGGTTAGCTCATGAGCAGTTCTTC. This encodes CASSPQGLAHEQFF.

The J gene is TRBJ2-5, the V gene TRBV18; 9 bases line up with TRBD1. This CDR3 spans 14 amino acids. Germline loops: CDR1 KGHSH, CDR2 LQKENI. V gave up 5 bases and J gave up 7 bases; unmatched junction bases: 8. The CDR3 bases are TGTGCCAGCTCAGGGACAGGGATCGACGGGACCCAGTACTTC. Translated: CASSGTGIDGTQYF.

At least ten counts were recorded for this clone. The sample has other DNA sequences that encode this CDR3 too. V usage is TRBV9 and J usage is TRBJ2-3; D uncertain. Germline V CDR1 and CDR2: SGDLS, YYNGEE. Trimming took off 4 bases at V and 3 bases at J, with 12 bases between the two ends. This CDR3 spans 14 amino acids. For the CDR3, the DNA is TGTGCCAGCAGCCCCGCCCTCCTAACAGATACGCAGTATTTT. Amino acid sequence: CASSPALLTDTQYF.

This clone has ten or more counts. The gene calls are TRBV5-1 and TRBJ2-7; TRBD2 matches at 13 bases. This CDR3 spans 13 amino acids. Germline loops: CDR1 SGHRS, CDR2 YFSETQ. The trim removed 0 bases at V and 12 bases at J, leaving 3 bases unmatched. The CDR3 DNA sequence: TGCGCCAGCAGCTTGGCCGGGACTAGCGGGACGTACTTC. Encoded protein: CASSLAGTSGTYF.

This clone was counted between two and nine times. Other DNA sequences within the sample encode an identical CDR3. The chain recombines TRBV5-1 with TRBJ1-3; the match to TRBD1 covers 9 bases. There are 16 residues in the CDR3. Germline CDR1 SGHRS, CDR2 YFSETQ. The ends lost 3 bases at V and 0 bases at J; junction bases unmatched: 4. This CDR3 reads CASSYLQGASGNTIYF. The CDR3 region has the DNA TGCGCCAGCAGCTACTTACAGGGGGCCTCTGGAAACACCATATATTTT.

The chain uses TRBV10-1 and TRBJ2-1, with TRBD2 as a possible D gene (6 bases). The V and J ends lost 6 bases and 0 bases respectively, with 12 bases between them. CDR3 length: 15 residues. Looked up from germline, CDR1 is WNHNN and CDR2 is SYGVQD (reference sequence). The CDR3 DNA sequence: TGCGCCAGCAGCCGGGACTTAAGCTCCTACAATGAGCAGTTCTTC. This translates into CASSRDLSSYNEQFF.

The chain has TRBV4-2 and TRBJ2-5, with D hard to call. TRBJ2-7 explains the end of the DNA better; the J call may be wrong. The CDR3 loop spans 14 amino acids. CDR1 is LGHNA and CDR2 is YNFKEQ in the germline V gene. CDR3 sequence (DNA): TGTGCCAGCAGCCAAAGAGGTATCGGAAGCGAGCAGTACTTC. It yields the protein CASSQRGIGSEQYF.

The chain employs TRBV28 and TRBJ1-4, with D unclear. This CDR3 has 18 amino acids. Germline values: CDR1 MDHEN, CDR2 SYDVKM. Trimming shortened V by 4 bases and J by 7 bases, and 25 bases separated the two germline ends. The CDR3 DNA is TGTGCCAGCAGTTCGACCGTGGTAAGGACCCCACGAATTGAAAAACTGTTTTTT. Residues: CASSSTVVRTPRIEKLFF.

This clone has more than one count but fewer than ten. J is TRBJ2-5 and V is TRBV2, with 9 bases lining up with TRBD1. The end of the DNA aligns better with TRBJ2-7, so the J call may be wrong. The CDR3 covers 14 residues. Germline CDR1 reads SNHLY; CDR2 reads FYNNEI. The CDR3 coding sequence is TGTGCCAGCAGTGTACAGGGGGCATCCTACGAGCAGTACTTC. Its protein product is CASSVQGASYEQYF.